This T cell receptor (beta chain) comes out of a study of early T cells in non-severe SARS-CoV-2 infection. At the level of the study: Sequencing of unsorted whole blood was done on bulk RNA, leaving chains unpaired. Study-level points and caveats: Database matching using VDJdb favored anti-spike CD8 responses, with private and CD4 specificities left missing.

Trimming removed 5 bases at V and 0 bases at J, with 8 bases between. CDR1 and CDR2 (germline): MNHNY, SVGAGI (reference sequence). This CDR3 comprises 14 residues. The TCR library protocol was used to attach unique molecular identifiers. These identifiers were attached to individual cDNA molecules. One entry per CDR3 protein results from TCRdb running MiXCR on the 5' RACE reads. Altogether fewer than 55,000 distinct CDR3 sequences are present, 7% to 8% being singletons, with the ten largest covering approximately 8%. This clonotype was found many times. Its antigen is not known. What was sequenced was whole blood. The V gene is TRBV6-6, the J gene TRBJ1-3, with D unclear. This clonotype was obtained from an adult who was a healthcare worker with PCR-confirmed SARS-CoV-2 infection or an uninfected control (not recorded which). DNA of the CDR3: TGTGCCAGCAGTCTTTACGGCTCTGGAAACACCATATATTTT. Protein: CASSLYGSGNTIYF.